This entry lists 20 T cell receptor beta chains sequenced from one sample in a study of shared clonotypes between healthy human individuals. Naive CD8 cells lacked CD45RO, underwent positive selection for CCR7 and left out terminally differentiated effector memory CD45RA+ cells. Assay: immunoSEQ multiplex PCR; the TCRdb copy retains only in-frame clones and omits some. The data show more than 500,000 clones, roughly 96% seen once. Sequenced input: naive CD8+ T cells sorted from blood. Receptor source: a woman in her twenties or thirties in good health.

The rearrangement links TRBV19 to TRBJ2-5, with TRBD1 matching over 9 bases. V was pared by 7 bases and J by 4 bases, with 13 bases of the junction left unmatched. CDR3 length: 16 amino acids. Germline CDR1 and CDR2: LNHDA and SQIVND (reference sequence). Here the CDR3 DNA reads TGTGCCAGTAACGGACAGGGGTCCACTAGGAGAGAGACCCAGTACTTC. Translating it yields CASNGQGSTRRETQYF.

Note on this clone: Within the sample, other DNA sequences also encode this same CDR3. The chain employs TRBV27 and TRBJ1-4; 7 bases line up with TRBD1. V gave up 3 bases and J gave up 8 bases; unmatched junction bases: 6. The CDR3 has 14 amino acids. Germline CDR1 is MNHEY and CDR2 is SMNVEV (reference sequence). The CDR3 region is CASSFTGAGEKLFF. The CDR3 coding sequence is TGTGCCAGCAGTTTCACAGGGGCGGGAGAAAAACTGTTTTTT. The complete variable domain, with remaining parts taken from reference TRBV27 and TRBJ1-4, reads EAQVTQNPRYLITVTGKKLTVTCSQNMNHEYMSWYRQDPGLGLRQIYYSMNVEVTDKGDVPEGYKVSRKEKRNFPLILESPSPNQTSLYFCASSFTGAGEKLFFGSGTQLSVL.

This chain joins TRBV11-2 and TRBJ2-1; D remains ambiguous. CDR1 and CDR2 from the germline V gene are SGHAT and FQNNGV. Trimming removed 3 bases at V and 2 bases at J, with 8 bases between. This CDR3 contains 14 residues. The CDR3, as DNA: TGTGCCAGCAGCTTGTCTCCAACCTACAATGAGCAGTTCTTC. Translated: CASSLSPTYNEQFF.

This chain links TRBV21-1 with TRBJ2-1; TRBD2 reflects the table's D call only, with no check against the DNA. TRBV21-1 is reported as a pseudogene. This CDR3 comprises 20 residues. The CDR3 DNA follows: TGTGCCAGCAGCATAAAGGGGGGTTTTAATAGCGGGCTACTGAACAATGAGCAGTTCTTC. It yields the protein CASSIKGGFNSGLLNNEQFF.

V is TRBV25-1 and J is TRBJ2-7; the D gene is possibly TRBD1 (6 bases). Germline V gene lookup returns CDR1 MGHDK and CDR2 SYGVNS. Between the trimmed V and J ends, which lost 2 bases and 2 bases, there was a span of 10 bases. This CDR3 is built from 14 residues. The CDR3 region is CASSEGDTPYEQYF. Written as DNA, the CDR3 is TGTGCCAGCAGTGAAGGGGACACCCCCTACGAGCAGTACTTC.

This clone was counted a few times. The chain combines TRBV2 with TRBJ2-7, with TRBD2 matching over 11 bases. Germline CDR1 and CDR2: SNHLY and FYNNEI. The CDR3 spans 18 residues. V shed 4 bases and J 2 bases; nucleotides not matched to a gene: 13. The CDR3 DNA is TGTGCCAGCAGTGTCACGCGCGGACTAGCGGGTTCCCCCTACGAGCAGTACTTC. This encodes CASSVTRGLAGSPYEQYF.

The chain has TRBV28 and TRBJ1-2; possibly TRBD1 for D (6 bases). V gave up 3 bases and J gave up 4 bases, with 15 bases separating them. Germline V gene data show CDR1 as MDHEN and CDR2 as SYDVKM. The CDR3 runs to 15 residues. CDR3 nucleotides: TGTGCCAGCAGTTTGCGGGGGGCCTCGATCTATGGCTACACCTTC. Protein sequence: CASSLRGASIYGYTF.

The genes are TRBV2 and TRBJ1-2; D possibly corresponds to TRBD1 (5 bases). V gave up 7 bases and J gave up 2 bases, with 11 bases separating them. CDR3 length: 13 residues. The germline V gene has CDR1 SNHLY and CDR2 FYNNEI. CDR3 sequence reads: CASIGRENYGYTF. In DNA form, the CDR3 reads TGTGCCAGCATCGGCAGGGAGAACTATGGCTACACCTTC. Complete variable domain (other parts from reference TRBV2 and TRBJ1-2): EPEVTQTPSHQVTQMGQEVILRCVPISNHLYFYWYRQILGQKVEFLVSFYNNEISEKSEIFDDQFSVERPDGSNFTLKIRSTKLEDSAMYFCASIGRENYGYTFGSGTRLTVV.

The V call is TRBV28, the J call TRBJ1-5; D is unclear. Trimming stripped 7 bases from V and 3 bases from J, with 10 bases between. The CDR3 is 13 amino acids. Looked up from germline, CDR1 is MDHEN and CDR2 is SYDVKM. The CDR3: CASNGRLNQPQHF. In nucleotides, the CDR3 is TGTGCCAGCAATGGGCGGCTCAATCAGCCCCAGCATTTT.

Note on this clone: Other DNA sequences within the sample encode an identical CDR3. This rearrangement joins TRBV7-2 to TRBJ2-7, with a tentative D call TRBD1 (5 bases). The CDR3 is 13 residues long. Germline V CDR1 and CDR2: SGHTA, FQGNSA. Deletions cut 3 bases from V and 1 base from J, with 7 bases between. CDR3 coding DNA: TGTGCCAGCAGCTTGGGGCCATCCTACGAGCAGTACTTC. Its translation is CASSLGPSYEQYF.

This rearrangement joins TRBV7-9 to TRBJ2-7; either TRBD1 or TRBD2 may fit D (5 bases each). CDR3 length: 13 residues. The germline CDR1 and CDR2 sequences are SEHNR and FQNEAQ (reference sequence). The ends were cut back, 6 bases at V and 6 bases at J, with 15 bases in the middle. CDR3 sequence: CASSSGAKGEQYF. CDR3 nucleotide sequence: TGTGCCAGCAGTTCCGGGGCAAAGGGCGAGCAGTACTTC. Full variable domain (outside the CDR3, taken from reference TRBV7-9 and TRBJ2-7): DTGVSQNPRHKITKRGQNVTFRCDPISEHNRLYWYRQTLGQGPEFLTYFQNEAQLEKSRLLSDRFSAERPKGSFSTLEIQRTEQGDSAMYLCASSSGAKGEQYFGPGTRLTVT.

The chain recombines TRBV5-8 with TRBJ2-4; 9 nucleotides line up with TRBD1. Germline-derived CDR1 and CDR2 are SGHTS and YDEGEE. V shed 3 bases and J 1 base; nucleotides not matched to a gene: 2. The CDR3 has 15 amino acids. CDR3 region: CASSWGTGAKNIQYF. The CDR3 region has the DNA TGTGCCAGCAGCTGGGGGACAGGGGCCAAAAACATTCAGTACTTC. Based on the CDR3 plus reference TRBV5-8 and TRBJ2-4, the full variable domain is EAGVTQSPTHLIKTRGQQATLRCSPISGHTSVYWYQQALGLGLQFLLWYDEGEERNRGNFPPRFSGRQFPNYSSELNVNALELEDSALYLCASSWGTGAKNIQYFGAGTRLSVL.

The J gene is TRBJ1-4, the V gene TRBV28, with D unresolved. Germline V CDR1 and CDR2: MDHEN, SYDVKM. There are 14 residues in the CDR3. Trimming removed 2 bases at V and 5 bases at J, with 9 bases between. This CDR3 reads CASSLVGINEKLFF. CDR3 sequence (DNA): TGTGCCAGCAGTTTAGTGGGGATAAATGAAAAACTGTTTTTT.

The chain has TRBV5-1 and TRBJ1-4; unclear D gene. The CDR3 has 17 residues. Trimming cost V 0 bases and J 0 bases, with 12 bases left between them. Germline V lookup: CDR1 SGHRS, CDR2 YFSETQ. The CDR3 reads CASSLAPPVATNEKLFF. The CDR3 nucleotides read TGCGCCAGCAGCTTGGCCCCACCAGTTGCAACTAATGAAAAACTGTTTTTT.

The CDR3 here is CASSPGSPQYF. The CDR3 coding sequence is TGTGCCAGCAGCCCCGGGAGTCCCCAGTACTTC. The V and J genes are TRBV7-9 and TRBJ2-5, with a weak D call TRBD2 (6 bases). CDR3 size: 11 residues. Looked up from germline, CDR1 is SEHNR and CDR2 is FQNEAQ (reference sequence). Trimming removed 5 bases at V and 9 bases at J, with 10 bases between.

The chain combines TRBV9 with TRBJ2-1, with 13 positions matching TRBD2. CDR3 length: 16 residues. CDR1 is SGDLS, CDR2 YYNGEE, per germline. The junction had 7 bases not matched to a gene; V was cut back by 4 bases and J by 6 bases. The CDR3 sequence: CASSPSGTSGINEQFF. The CDR3 DNA is TGTGCCAGCAGCCCCTCCGGGACTAGCGGGATCAATGAGCAGTTCTTC. The full variable domain, completed using reference TRBV9 and TRBJ2-1, is DSGVTQTPKHLITATGQRVTLRCSPRSGDLSVYWYQQSLDQGLQFLIQYYNGEERAKGNILERFSAQQFPDLHSELNLSSLELGDSALYFCASSPSGTSGINEQFFGPGTRLTVL.

The chain recombines TRBV13 with TRBJ1-1; D might be TRBD1 (5 bases). CDR3 length equals 13 residues. With 4 bases removed from V and 6 bases from J, the gap between germline ends came to 12 bases. CDR1 and CDR2 (germline): PRHDT, FYEKMQ (reference sequence). CDR3: CASSSEGVSEAFF. CDR3 bases: TGTGCCAGCAGCTCGGAAGGGGTGTCTGAAGCTTTCTTT.

V usage is TRBV6-5 and J usage is TRBJ1-1; 7 nucleotides agree with TRBD1. Germline CDR1 MNHEY, CDR2 SVGAGI. V gave up 2 bases and J gave up 4 bases; unmatched junction bases: 7. CDR3 size: 15 residues. CDR3 DNA sequence: TGTGCCAGCAGTTACAACCGGGACAGAGGCACTGAAGCTTTCTTT. It yields the protein CASSYNRDRGTEAFF.

This CDR3 is CASSVLDSPYEQYF. The DNA of the CDR3 is TGTGCCAGCAGCGTACTAGACAGCCCCTACGAGCAGTACTTC. V is TRBV9 and J is TRBJ2-7, with D perhaps TRBD1 (5 bases). This CDR3 has 14 amino acids. The germline CDR1 and CDR2 sequences are SGDLS and YYNGEE. Trimming took off 1 base at V and 2 bases at J, with 10 bases between the two ends.

The CDR3: CASSDRGYQPQHF. Written as DNA, the CDR3 is TGCGCCAGCAGCGACAGGGGATACCAGCCCCAGCATTTT. The rearrangement links TRBV4-1 to TRBJ1-5; 8 nucleotides match TRBD1. This CDR3 has 13 residues. Germline V CDR1 and CDR2: MGHRA, YSYEKL. Trimming cost V 5 bases and J 7 bases; bases outside gene matches: 4.